This section outlines one T cell receptor (beta chain) sequence together with its context. The data are from a study of CD8+ T cells in alopecia areata. About the study: Oral tofacitinib (5 to 10 mg twice daily) was administered to treated patients.

Treatment here: oral pan-JAK inhibitor, 5-10 mg twice daily. The V gene lost 3 bases and the J gene lost 2 bases, with 8 bases spanning the gap. There are 14 residues in the CDR3. The germline gives CDR1 GTSNPN, CDR2 SVGIG (reference sequence). cDNA prepared by RNA extraction and subsequent reverse transcription served as the template for sequencing. Generated by immunoSEQ multiplex PCR, the TCRdb table keeps only in-frame clones and is missing some. The repertoire holds around 120,000 clones, with about 50% as singletons. The rearrangement joins TRBV30 to TRBJ1-6, with D uncertain. This clonotype was obtained from a human donor with alopecia areata. Sequenced here: CD4+ T cells sorted from blood, sampled at week 4, from a patient treated with tofacitinib. The CDR3 region is CAWRERAYNSPLHF. The CDR3 region has the DNA TGTGCCTGGAGGGAACGGGCCTATAATTCACCCCTCCACTTT.